A selection of T cell receptor beta chains follows, all from one sample in a study of T cell changes during pregnancy in multiple sclerosis. The assay was immunoSEQ multiplex PCR, and TCRdb's table has in-frame clones only and misses some. Of around 50,000 clones detected, 80% to 95% appear once; the ten largest clones hold 0.55% to 0.65%. Sequenced here: CD4+ T cells from peripheral blood mononuclear cells, sampled after pregnancy. The receptor source for this set is a female donor in good health, enrolled as a control in a pregnancy study. The CDR3 runs from the conserved cysteine through the conserved F or W. The order of the fields is V gene, D gene, clone size, J gene, CDR3 DNA, CDR3 protein. D genes are given only for firm matches. Clone size is given for some rows only: seen once, a few or many times, or a class if the clone is expanded.

TRBV6-5	-	-	TRBJ1-6	TGTGCCAGCAGTTACTCCACGCAGGGGATGGGACCCCTCCACTTT	CASSYSTQGMGPLHF
TRBV10-3	-	few	TRBJ1-4	TGTGCCATCCGGGCGGGAGGGAGTAATGAAAAACTGTTTTTT	CAIRAGGSNEKLFF
TRBV30	-	-	TRBJ1-2	TGTGCCTGGAGTGTACGGATAGCCTATGGCTACACCTTC	CAWSVRIAYGYTF
TRBV4-1	-	-	TRBJ2-3	TGCGCCAGCAGCCAAGATTCTTTTGCGGGGCTACACCAAGAGAAAGCAGATACGCAGTATTTT	CASSQDSFAGLHQEKADTQYF
TRBV19	-	-	TRBJ1-1	TGTGCCACGCGTGAGGACAGAAAAAGGAACGGTGAAGCTTTCTTT	CATREDRKRNGEAFF
TRBV5-1	-	-	TRBJ2-2	TGCGCCAGCAATCAGTGGGCAGGGGCGAACACCGGGGAGCTGTTTTTT	CASNQWAGANTGELFF
TRBV19	TRBD1	-	TRBJ1-6	TGTGCCAGTAGTATGGTGGGACAGGGGTATTCACCCCTCCACTTT	CASSMVGQGYSPLHF
TRBV6-1	-	-	TRBJ1-2	TGTGCCAGCAGTGATGACCAGGGGTTTGGCTACACCTTC	CASSDDQGFGYTF
TRBV6-5	-	once	TRBJ2-1	TGTGCCAGCAGTTACGACAGCTACAATGAGCAGTTCTTC	CASSYDSYNEQFF
TRBV6-1	TRBD2	-	TRBJ2-5	TGTGCCAGCAGCTTTCTAGCGGGGGGAGAAGAGACCCAGTACTTC	CASSFLAGGEETQYF
TRBV18	-	-	TRBJ2-5	TGTGCCAGCTCACCATCGAGTAGGGGTGGAGAGACCCAGTACTTC	CASSPSSRGGETQYF
TRBV10-3	TRBD2	-	TRBJ2-5	TGTGCCATCAGTGAGTCAGCGGGGGGCTCGCAAGAGACCCAGTACTTC	CAISESAGGSQETQYF
TRBV9	-	-	TRBJ1-3	TGTGCCAGCAGCGTAGGGACAGCCTCTGGAAACACCATATATTTT	CASSVGTASGNTIYF
TRBV5-6	-	-	TRBJ1-1	TGTGCCACCCACTTGGGACTCACTGAAGCTTTCTTT	CATHLGLTEAFF
TRBV27	-	-	TRBJ1-3	TGTGCCAGCAGTTTAAAGGGGTTCTCTGGAAACACCATATATTTT	CASSLKGFSGNTIYF
TRBV18	-	-	TRBJ1-2	TGTGCCAGCTCACTAATAAACTCCCGGGAGCCCACATATGGCTACACCTTC	CASSLINSREPTYGYTF
TRBV2	-	-	TRBJ1-4	TGTGCCAGAGCGGGAGGCCCGAACATTAATGAAAAACTGTTTTTT	CARAGGPNINEKLFF
TRBV5-3	TRBD1	-	TRBJ1-2	TGTGCCAGAAGCTGGAATTCCGGGGGACAGCTCATTGGGAACTATGGCTACACCTTC	CARSWNSGGQLIGNYGYTF
TRBV6-6	TRBD1	-	TRBJ1-5	TGTGCCAGCAGTCCGGGGACAGGGGGCATTCAGCCCCAGCATTTT	CASSPGTGGIQPQHF
TRBV9	TRBD1	-	TRBJ1-3	TGTGCCAGCAGCGCCCAGAGGGGGCCTGGAAACACCATATATTTT	CASSAQRGPGNTIYF
TRBV5-1	TRBD2	once	TRBJ2-2	TGCGCCAGCAGCTTGGCCGAGACTAGCGGTTACACCGGGGAGCTGTTTTTT	CASSLAETSGYTGELFF
TRBV6-5	TRBD1	-	TRBJ1-1	TGTGCCAGCAGACGCGGACAGGCCGAAGCTTTCTTT	CASRRGQAEAFF
TRBV6-6	-	-	TRBJ1-5	TGTGCCAGCAGTTATTTGATAGCCAATCAGCCCCAGCATTTT	CASSYLIANQPQHF
TRBV6-5	-	-	TRBJ1-2	TGTGCCGCCCACAGATACCGTGGCTATGGCTACACCTTC	CAAHRYRGYGYTF
TRBV2	-	-	TRBJ2-7	TGTGCCAGCAGTGTAGCGCTAGGAATAATCGATTACGAGCAGTACTTC	CASSVALGIIDYEQYF
TRBV25-1	-	-	TRBJ2-5	TGTGCCAGCAGCCGACCGACAGGGAGGGAGACCCAGTACTTC	CASSRPTGRETQYF
TRBV30	TRBD1	-	TRBJ2-2	TGTGCCTGGAGCCGGGACAGTAACACCGGGGAGCTGTTTTTT	CAWSRDSNTGELFF
TRBV11-2	-	-	TRBJ2-5	TGTGCCAGCAGCCCTTTGGGGGCGAGGGAGACCCAGTACTTC	CASSPLGARETQYF
TRBV13	-	-	TRBJ1-2	TGTGCCAGCAGCTTAGGGGTAGGTGGCCGACTCGGCGGGGGCTACACCTTC	CASSLGVGGRLGGGYTF